The clone carrying this T cell receptor beta chain was recorded at least ten times. No antigen is known for it. Calling Graves' hyperthyroidism stable meant ophthalmopathy did not progress within 18 months. This sample was taken from a study of T cells in Graves' hyperthyroidism and ophthalmopathy. Study results and caveats: Ophthalmopathy and stable hyperthyroidism were separated by a 13 V-J model. The majority of expanded thyroid clonotypes above 0.001 also appeared in blood. Ophthalmopathy, which appeared later, was predicted by the model a median 6.5 months before onset.

The TCR beta CDR3 regions underwent amplification using RNA transcripts as the source. HTBI primers were the set used in a first-round RT-PCR of the TCR CDR3. MiXCR was run by TCRdb on the multiplex PCR reads, yielding one entry per CDR3 protein. The top ten clones hold more than 11% of a sample with about 560,000 distinct CDR3 sequences, around 13% of them seen once. From germline, CDR1 is MDHEN and CDR2 SYDVKM. Trimming took 4 bases from V and 2 from J; bases not matched to a gene: 5. This CDR3 is built from 15 residues. The V and J genes are TRBV28 and TRBJ2-7; 10 bases match TRBD1. Input material: blood. The clonotype was recovered from a woman aged 40 to 55 with Graves' hyperthyroidism. CDR3 amino acids: CASSYRDRGTYEQYF. The CDR3 nucleotides are TGTGCCAGCAGTTACCGGGACAGGGGCACCTACGAGCAGTACTTC.